These T cell receptor beta chains were read from a single sample in a study. TCRdb re-derived calls from the 5' RACE reads in MiXCR, one entry per CDR3 protein. The data contain fewer than 50,000 distinct CDR3 sequences, over 20% of them singletons. Sample: Tregs sorted from a lymph node. Receptor source: a female donor with breast cancer. The CDR3 runs from the conserved cysteine through the conserved F or W. The order of the fields is clone size, V gene, J gene, D gene, CDR3 DNA, CDR3 protein. D genes are given only for firm matches. The size entry is marked missing in some rows and otherwise reads once, few, many or a size class.

clone_size: few
v_call: TRBV2
j_call: TRBJ1-5
d_call: TRBD1
cdr3_nt: TGTGCCAGCAGTGAGCTAGGGGGCCAGCCCCAGCATTTT
cdr3_aa: CASSELGGQPQHF

clone_size: few
v_call: TRBV15
j_call: TRBJ1-2
d_call: .
cdr3_nt: TGTGCCACCAGCGAGAGGGGGGGTCGGCTCGGAAGGAGCTACACCTTC
cdr3_aa: CATSERGGRLGRSYTF

clone_size: many
v_call: TRBV4-2
j_call: TRBJ1-5
d_call: .
cdr3_nt: TGTGCCAGCAGCCAAGATCTGCGCGGATACAATCAGCCCCAGCATTTT
cdr3_aa: CASSQDLRGYNQPQHF

clone_size: .
v_call: TRBV4-1
j_call: TRBJ2-3
d_call: .
cdr3_nt: TGCGCCAGCAGCCGAGGTCAAGCTTTGCCCCGCACAGATACGCAGTATTTT
cdr3_aa: CASSRGQALPRTDTQYF

clone_size: .
v_call: TRBV28
j_call: TRBJ2-2
d_call: .
cdr3_nt: TGTGCCAGCAGTCTAGGGTGGATTTACACCGGGGAGCTGTTTTTT
cdr3_aa: CASSLGWIYTGELFF

clone_size: many
v_call: TRBV4-1
j_call: TRBJ2-1
d_call: .
cdr3_nt: TGCGCCAGCAGCCAACTTGACCTCCCCAATGAGCAGTTCTTC
cdr3_aa: CASSQLDLPNEQFF

clone_size: many
v_call: TRBV28
j_call: TRBJ2-3
d_call: TRBD1
cdr3_nt: TGTGCCAGCAGCCGGGACAGGGGCTCAGATACGCAGTATTTT
cdr3_aa: CASSRDRGSDTQYF

clone_size: many
v_call: TRBV7-9
j_call: TRBJ2-1
d_call: .
cdr3_nt: TGTGCCAGCAGCGCTAGGTGGGGGAGGAACAATGAGCAGTTCTTC
cdr3_aa: CASSARWGRNNEQFF

clone_size: many
v_call: TRBV7-6
j_call: TRBJ2-7
d_call: .
cdr3_nt: TGTGCCAGCAGCTTAATCAAAGGGTTGGACGAGCAGTACTTC
cdr3_aa: CASSLIKGLDEQYF

clone_size: .
v_call: TRBV6-5
j_call: TRBJ2-3
d_call: TRBD1
cdr3_nt: TGTGCCAGCAGCGGGACAGGTCACACAGATACGCAGTATTTT
cdr3_aa: CASSGTGHTDTQYF

clone_size: many
v_call: TRBV7-9
j_call: TRBJ1-5
d_call: TRBD1
cdr3_nt: TGTGCCAGCAGTTCTCCCGGGACAGGGTATCAGCCCCAGCATTTT
cdr3_aa: CASSSPGTGYQPQHF

clone_size: .
v_call: TRBV3-1
j_call: TRBJ2-7
d_call: TRBD2
cdr3_nt: TGTGCCAACAGCCCCAGGCCGGGACTAGCGGAGGGGGAGCAGTACTTC
cdr3_aa: CANSPRPGLAEGEQYF

clone_size: many
v_call: TRBV27
j_call: TRBJ2-5
d_call: TRBD2
cdr3_nt: TGTGCCAGCAGCTCGCTCAGGGCTAGCGGGATTGTAGAGACCCAGTACTTC
cdr3_aa: CASSSLRASGIVETQYF

clone_size: many
v_call: TRBV20-1
j_call: TRBJ1-1
d_call: TRBD1
cdr3_nt: TGCAGTGCTAGGCCAGGGGGGACTGAAGCTTTCTTT
cdr3_aa: CSARPGGTEAFF

clone_size: .
v_call: TRBV20-1
j_call: TRBJ2-7
d_call: TRBD2
cdr3_nt: TGCAGTGCTAGGAAGCGGGAGCGGGAGCAGTACTTC
cdr3_aa: CSARKREREQYF

clone_size: .
v_call: TRBV4-1
j_call: TRBJ2-3
d_call: .
cdr3_nt: TGCGCCAGCAGCCAGGTGGGAACAGATACGCAGTATTTT
cdr3_aa: CASSQVGTDTQYF

clone_size: few
v_call: TRBV4-2
j_call: TRBJ2-1
d_call: TRBD2
cdr3_nt: TGTGCCAGCAGTCCCACGATAGCGGGGGACAATGAGCAGTTCTTC
cdr3_aa: CASSPTIAGDNEQFF

clone_size: .
v_call: TRBV29-1
j_call: TRBJ1-1
d_call: .
cdr3_nt: TGCAGCGGAGGGTTTATGAACACTGAAGCTTTCTTT
cdr3_aa: CSGGFMNTEAFF

clone_size: .
v_call: TRBV10-3
j_call: TRBJ2-3
d_call: .
cdr3_nt: TGTGCCATCAGTGAGTCGAGCTCGGGTACAGATACGCAGTATTTT
cdr3_aa: CAISESSSGTDTQYF

clone_size: .
v_call: TRBV27
j_call: TRBJ2-3
d_call: TRBD2
cdr3_nt: TGTGCCAGCAGTTTTGATCTAGCGGGAGGAGCAGATACGCAGTATTTT
cdr3_aa: CASSFDLAGGADTQYF

clone_size: .
v_call: TRBV5-4
j_call: TRBJ2-5
d_call: .
cdr3_nt: TGTGCCAGCAGCCCTAGCCCAGGATCCCAAGAGACCCAGTACTTC
cdr3_aa: CASSPSPGSQETQYF

clone_size: once
v_call: TRBV5-4
j_call: TRBJ2-4
d_call: .
cdr3_nt: TGTGCCAGCAGCTTGGAGGGATACTACCCGGGCCTTCAGTACTTC
cdr3_aa: CASSLEGYYPGLQYF

clone_size: few
v_call: TRBV12-3/TRBV12-4
j_call: TRBJ1-1
d_call: .
cdr3_nt: TGTGCCAGCAGTTTAGGACTCTCGAACACTGAAGCTTTCTTT
cdr3_aa: CASSLGLSNTEAFF

clone_size: many
v_call: TRBV29-1
j_call: TRBJ2-1
d_call: TRBD2
cdr3_nt: TGCAGCGTGCCTGGGACTACCCATCGGGGTGAGCAGTTCTTC
cdr3_aa: CSVPGTTHRGEQFF

clone_size: many
v_call: TRBV28
j_call: TRBJ1-2
d_call: .
cdr3_nt: TGTGCCAGCAGTTTTACTCCGGGAGAGAGGGGCTACACCTTC
cdr3_aa: CASSFTPGERGYTF

clone_size: few
v_call: TRBV7-9
j_call: TRBJ2-2
d_call: .
cdr3_nt: TGTGCCAGCAGCTTAGAAGGGCCTCTGACGGGGGCGAACACCGGGGAGCTGTTTTTT
cdr3_aa: CASSLEGPLTGANTGELFF

clone_size: .
v_call: TRBV4-1
j_call: TRBJ1-3
d_call: .
cdr3_nt: TGCGCCAGCAGCCACTCGGTGGGGGAGGGAAACGCCATATATTTT
cdr3_aa: CASSHSVGEGNAIYF

clone_size: few
v_call: TRBV20-1
j_call: TRBJ2-7
d_call: .
cdr3_nt: TGCAGTGCTAGTCGGGAGACAAACGAGCAGTACTTC
cdr3_aa: CSASRETNEQYF

clone_size: many
v_call: TRBV29-1
j_call: TRBJ2-1
d_call: .
cdr3_nt: TGCAGCGTTGGTTATCCAGGGAATGAGCAGTTCTTC
cdr3_aa: CSVGYPGNEQFF

clone_size: many
v_call: TRBV24-1
j_call: TRBJ2-1
d_call: TRBD1
cdr3_nt: TGTGCCACCAGTCGGACAGGGGCGGACAATGAGCAGTTCTTC
cdr3_aa: CATSRTGADNEQFF

clone_size: many
v_call: TRBV4-1
j_call: TRBJ2-7
d_call: TRBD1
cdr3_nt: TGCGCCAGCAGCCAAGCTGGGACAGGGGGTTCCTACGAGCAGTACTTC
cdr3_aa: CASSQAGTGGSYEQYF

clone_size: many
v_call: TRBV5-1
j_call: TRBJ2-1
d_call: .
cdr3_nt: TGCGCCAGCAGCTGGGAACACTACAATGAGCAGTTCTTC
cdr3_aa: CASSWEHYNEQFF

clone_size: few
v_call: TRBV7-3
j_call: TRBJ1-1
d_call: TRBD1
cdr3_nt: TGTGCCAGCAGCACGGGACAGGGGACTGAAGCTTTCTTT
cdr3_aa: CASSTGQGTEAFF

clone_size: many
v_call: TRBV6-1
j_call: TRBJ2-2
d_call: TRBD2
cdr3_nt: TGTGCCAGCTTTGGACTAGCGGGAGGGCCAGGGGAGCTGTTTTTT
cdr3_aa: CASFGLAGGPGELFF

clone_size: .
v_call: TRBV7-9
j_call: TRBJ1-6
d_call: .
cdr3_nt: TGTGCCAGCACCATACAGGGTTCACCCCTCCACTTT
cdr3_aa: CASTIQGSPLHF

clone_size: .
v_call: TRBV20-1
j_call: TRBJ1-5
d_call: .
cdr3_nt: TGCAGTGCCAGAGGTCCACCATTACAGCCCCAGCATTTT
cdr3_aa: CSARGPPLQPQHF

clone_size: many
v_call: TRBV9
j_call: TRBJ1-1
d_call: .
cdr3_nt: TGTGCCAGCAGCCCCCCTGTGAACACTGAAGCTTTCTTT
cdr3_aa: CASSPPVNTEAFF

clone_size: .
v_call: TRBV3-1
j_call: TRBJ1-1
d_call: .
cdr3_nt: TGTGCCAGCAGCCAAGGATCCCAAATGAACACTGAAGCTTTCTTT
cdr3_aa: CASSQGSQMNTEAFF

clone_size: many
v_call: TRBV9
j_call: TRBJ2-7
d_call: TRBD2
cdr3_nt: TGTGCCAGCAGCCTTTCTAGCGGGAGTGGTGAGCAGTACTTC
cdr3_aa: CASSLSSGSGEQYF

clone_size: many
v_call: TRBV28
j_call: TRBJ1-1
d_call: .
cdr3_nt: TGTGCCAGCAGTTTCCCCTATTTGGGAGAAAAAGCTTTCTTT
cdr3_aa: CASSFPYLGEKAFF

clone_size: .
v_call: TRBV6-2/TRBV6-3
j_call: TRBJ2-2
d_call: .
cdr3_nt: TGTGCCAGCAGTTTTGTGGCGGCCGGGGAGCTGTTTTTT
cdr3_aa: CASSFVAAGELFF

clone_size: few
v_call: TRBV4-2
j_call: TRBJ2-3
d_call: TRBD2
cdr3_nt: TGTGCCAGCAGGAATAGCGGGAGAGAAACAGATACGCAGTATTTT
cdr3_aa: CASRNSGRETDTQYF

clone_size: .
v_call: TRBV12-3/TRBV12-4
j_call: TRBJ2-7
d_call: .
cdr3_nt: TGTGCCAGCAGTTTCCCCCCCTCCTACGAGCAGTACTTC
cdr3_aa: CASSFPPSYEQYF

clone_size: few
v_call: TRBV20-1
j_call: TRBJ2-7
d_call: TRBD2
cdr3_nt: TGCAGTGCCCGACTAGCGGGAGGGGTCTGGGAGCAGTACTTC
cdr3_aa: CSARLAGGVWEQYF

clone_size: .
v_call: TRBV5-5
j_call: TRBJ2-1
d_call: .
cdr3_nt: TGTGCCAGCAGCTTCGGTCTAGCCCTCAATGAGCAGTTCTTC
cdr3_aa: CASSFGLALNEQFF

clone_size: few
v_call: TRBV9
j_call: TRBJ2-7
d_call: TRBD2
cdr3_nt: TGTGCCAGCAGCCCCCGGACTAGCGGCTCCTCCTACGAGCAGTACTTC
cdr3_aa: CASSPRTSGSSYEQYF

clone_size: .
v_call: TRBV20-1
j_call: TRBJ2-1
d_call: TRBD2
cdr3_nt: TGCAGTGCTAGACAGCTAGCGGGGTCGCCTTCCTACAATGAGCAGTTCTTC
cdr3_aa: CSARQLAGSPSYNEQFF

clone_size: once
v_call: TRBV5-1
j_call: TRBJ1-1
d_call: TRBD1
cdr3_nt: TGCGCCGGCGGGACAGGGGGCGTCAGGAACACTGAAGCTTTCTTT
cdr3_aa: CAGGTGGVRNTEAFF

clone_size: .
v_call: TRBV29-1
j_call: TRBJ2-7
d_call: .
cdr3_nt: TGCAGCCCCTGGGTCACCTACACCCACTCCTACGAGCAGTACTTC
cdr3_aa: CSPWVTYTHSYEQYF

clone_size: .
v_call: TRBV28
j_call: TRBJ2-3
d_call: .
cdr3_nt: TGTGCCAGCAGTTTGTACGGGGTGGGCACAGATACGCAGTATTTT
cdr3_aa: CASSLYGVGTDTQYF